This TCR beta chain appears in the sequencing data of a study of tumor-infiltrating lymphocytes in primary liver carcinoma. Study-wide points: Blood had a significantly lower top-250-clone fraction than tumors did (p = 0.039).

This CDR3 contains 14 residues. Germline loops: CDR1 SGHAT, CDR2 FQNNGV. Reverse transcription of 500 ng total RNA with a constant-region primer produced TCR beta cDNA. Three rounds of nested multiplex PCR with slightly modified ARM-PCR produced TCR beta libraries. TRBV1-TRBV30 forward and Cbeta reverse primers drove the first two approximately 10-cycle rounds. TCRdb recomputed calls from the multiplex PCR reads with MiXCR, one row per CDR3 protein. The sample carries some 180,000 distinct CDR3 sequences, about 82% recorded once. As for this clonotype: Its target is not known.

Starting material for RNA and DNA co-extraction consisted of about 20-30 mg of unsorted bulk tissue. The TCR comes from a man aged 35-49 years with primary liver carcinoma and hepatitis B virus infection. The sample consisted of tumor tissue from primary liver carcinoma. The V call is TRBV11-2, the J call TRBJ2-7, with D possibly being TRBD1 (5 bases). CDR3 protein: CGSSYNRNSYEQYF. The CDR3 DNA reads as TGTGGTAGCAGCTATAACAGGAACTCCTACGAGCAGTACTTC.